Shown below are 12 T cell receptor beta chains from a single sample sequenced in a study of OX40 agonist ivuxolimab in advanced cancers. Profiling relied on immunoSEQ multiplex PCR, and the TCRdb table lists in-frame clones only, not all of them. The sample lists nearly 50,000 clones, about 90% occurring once. Sequenced material: CD4+ or CD8+ T cells sorted from blood, taken in a trial of the OX40 agonist ivuxolimab. The receptors stem from an adult with an advanced solid tumor such as melanoma, head and neck, liver or kidney cancer.

This clone was seen a handful of times. This chain links TRBV9 with TRBJ2-5; 12 positions agree with TRBD1. The CDR3 is made up of 15 amino acids. The ends lost 4 bases at V and 4 bases at J; junction bases unmatched: 5. The germline V gene encodes CDR1 SGDLS and CDR2 YYNGEE. In nucleotides, the CDR3 is TGTGCCAGCAGCCCCGGGACAGGGGGCGCAGAGACCCAGTACTTC. It encodes CASSPGTGGAETQYF.

The V gene is TRBV7-9, the J gene TRBJ1-1, with a tentative D call TRBD1 (6 bases). Trimming cost V 8 bases and J 1 base, with 20 bases left between them. Germline V gene lookup returns CDR1 SEHNR and CDR2 FQNEAQ (reference sequence). The CDR3 length is 16 residues. The CDR3 DNA is TGTGCCAGCTTTGGCCCTGAGGGGGTGCGGAACACTGAAGCTTTCTTT. Its protein product is CASFGPEGVRNTEAFF. The full variable domain, rest sourced from reference TRBV7-9 and TRBJ1-1, is DTGVSQNPRHKITKRGQNVTFRCDPISEHNRLYWYRQTLGQGPEFLTYFQNEAQLEKSRLLSDRFSAERPKGSFSTLEIQRTEQGDSAMYLCASFGPEGVRNTEAFFGQGTRLTVV.

The CDR3 DNA is TGTGCCAGCAGCCGGCTAAAGGGCTCCTACGAGCAGTACTTC. Its translation is CASSRLKGSYEQYF. The rearrangement joins TRBV7-9 to TRBJ2-7; D unresolved. The CDR3 extends over 14 amino acids. Germline CDR1 SEHNR, CDR2 FQNEAQ (reference sequence). Trimming stripped 5 bases from V and 0 bases from J, with 11 bases between.

This chain links TRBV7-8 with TRBJ2-7, with TRBD2 as a possible D gene (6 bases). The CDR3 extends over 15 amino acids. V gave up 2 bases and J gave up 3 bases, with 14 bases separating them. Germline values: CDR1 SGHVS, CDR2 FQNEAQ. The DNA for the CDR3 is TGTGCCAGCAGCTTAAGGTCGGGGGACTTCTACGAGCAGTACGTC. Translation gives CASSLRSGDFYEQYV.

The J gene is TRBJ1-2, the V gene TRBV27; D is undetermined. V shed 5 bases and J shed 2 bases, with 9 bases lying between them. From germline, CDR1 is MNHEY and CDR2 SMNVEV (reference sequence). The CDR3 consists of 13 residues. The CDR3: CASSPYKNYGYTF. Written as DNA, the CDR3 is TGTGCCAGCAGTCCTTACAAGAACTATGGCTACACCTTC.

This chain joins TRBV13 and TRBJ2-2; TRBD1 aligns across 8 bases. CDR1 is PRHDT, CDR2 FYEKMQ, per germline (reference sequence). The CDR3 is 15 amino acids. Trimming took 5 bases from V and 8 from J; bases not matched to a gene: 10. The CDR3 region has the DNA TGTGCCAGCAGCACCAGGACAGGGAGATTAGGGGAGCTGTTTTTT. Protein: CASSTRTGRLGELFF.

This clone was detected once. V and J are TRBV2 and TRBJ2-7; 8 bases line up with TRBD2. In germline, CDR1 is SNHLY, CDR2 FYNNEI. The length of the CDR3 is 12 residues. The CDR3 DNA reads TGTGCCAGCAGACCCCGGGGGGGACTAACAAGAGTC. It is translated as CASRPRGGLTRV.

The chain combines TRBV9 with TRBJ2-3; 8 bases agree with TRBD2. The CDR3 length is 16 residues. J was trimmed by 2 bases and V by 3 bases; bases with no gene match: 8. Germline CDR1 SGDLS, CDR2 YYNGEE. CDR3: CASSESSGEYTDTQYF. CDR3 bases: TGTGCCAGCAGCGAGAGTAGCGGGGAGTACACAGATACGCAGTATTTT.

The CDR3 bases are TGCGCCAGCAGGACAGGGGGCGCGGTGGCTTTCTTT. This sequence encodes CASRTGGAVAFF. V is TRBV10-2 and J is TRBJ1-1, with 10 nucleotides matching TRBD1. V shed 6 bases, J shed 11 bases, and the junction held 6 bases outside the gene matches. This CDR3 has 12 amino acids. Germline CDR1 WSHSY, CDR2 SAAADI.

The chain is built from TRBV7-9 and TRBJ2-3; no clear D gene. CDR3 length: 13 amino acids. Germline values: CDR1 SEHNR, CDR2 FQNEAQ (reference sequence). The germline V and J ends were trimmed by 7 bases and 2 bases, with 10 bases remaining between them. CDR3 loop: CASNGQLTDTQYF. For the CDR3, the DNA is TGTGCCAGCAACGGTCAGCTCACAGATACGCAGTATTTT.

This sequence joins TRBV7-9 and TRBJ2-5; possible D gene TRBD2, 6 bases. Germline values: CDR1 SEHNR, CDR2 FQNEAQ (reference sequence). The CDR3 has 14 amino acids. The V gene lost 8 bases and the J gene lost 5 bases, with 18 bases spanning the gap. The CDR3 DNA reads TGTGCCAGCGCCCCGGAGGGGCGGCAGGAGACCCAGTACTTC. Its translation: CASAPEGRQETQYF.

V and J are TRBV5-6 and TRBJ2-7; D is perhaps TRBD2 (6 bases). There are 15 residues in the CDR3. Per the germline V gene, CDR1 is SGHDT and CDR2 is YYEEEE. Trimming pared 0 bases from V and 4 bases from J, leaving 14 bases between. The CDR3 DNA follows: TGTGCCAGCAGCTTGGGGGGCGGGACCCTATACGAGCAGTACTTC. Residues: CASSLGGGTLYEQYF.